A selection of T cell receptor beta chains follows, all from one sample in a study of CD8+CD57+ T cells in acquired aplastic anemia. MiXCR was run by TCRdb on the reads, yielding one entry per CDR3 protein. Of hundreds of thousands of distinct CDR3 sequences in the sample, roughly half were seen once. The sample was sorted CD4+, CD8+, or CD8+CD57+ T cells (not recorded which) from PBMCs. These receptors originate from a human donor with severe aplastic anemia or a healthy control (not recorded which). CDR3s include the opening cysteine and the closing phenylalanine or tryptophan. The order of the fields is J gene, V gene, D gene, clone size, CDR3 DNA, CDR3 protein. A D gene is named only where the DNA matches it firmly. Size values are once, few and many counts, or a class for expanded clones, and some rows have none.

j_gene: TRBJ1-1
v_gene: TRBV6-2/TRBV6-3
d_gene: TRBD1
abundance: many
CDR3nt: TGTGCCAGCAGCCGGCGCCCGACAGGGACGGACACTGAAGCTTTCTTT
CDR3aa: CASSRRPTGTDTEAFF

j_gene: TRBJ2-1
v_gene: TRBV4-3
d_gene: TRBD2
abundance: NA
CDR3nt: TGCGCCAGCAGCCAACGCGAGGGACTAGCGGGAACCAATGAGCAGTTCTTC
CDR3aa: CASSQREGLAGTNEQFF

j_gene: TRBJ1-2
v_gene: TRBV30
d_gene: TRBD1
abundance: many
CDR3nt: TGTGCCTGGAGTGCGACAGGGCTTGGCTACACCTTC
CDR3aa: CAWSATGLGYTF

j_gene: TRBJ2-7
v_gene: TRBV12-5
d_gene: TRBD1
abundance: once
CDR3nt: TGTGCTAGTGGCCGAGGACAGGGAGGTACCCACGAGCAGTACTTC
CDR3aa: CASGRGQGGTHEQYF

j_gene: TRBJ2-2
v_gene: TRBV20-1
d_gene: NA
abundance: many
CDR3nt: TGCAGTGCTAGAGATCATACTAGCCCCGCCGGGGAGCTGTTTTTT
CDR3aa: CSARDHTSPAGELFF

j_gene: TRBJ2-5
v_gene: TRBV6-5
d_gene: TRBD1
abundance: NA
CDR3nt: TGTGCCGGCCATACAGGGGAACAGCCCCAGTACTTC
CDR3aa: CAGHTGEQPQYF

j_gene: TRBJ2-5
v_gene: TRBV11-2
d_gene: NA
abundance: NA
CDR3nt: TGTGCCAGCAGCTTAGAGTACGGGGTGGAGACCCAGTACTTC
CDR3aa: CASSLEYGVETQYF

j_gene: TRBJ2-7
v_gene: TRBV20-1
d_gene: NA
abundance: NA
CDR3nt: TGCAGTGCTAGAGATGCAGGGTCCACCTACGAGCAGTACTTC
CDR3aa: CSARDAGSTYEQYF

j_gene: TRBJ2-7
v_gene: TRBV28
d_gene: TRBD2
abundance: NA
CDR3nt: TGTGCCAGCAGTTCTCCGACTAGCACCTCCTACGAGCAGTACTTC
CDR3aa: CASSSPTSTSYEQYF

j_gene: TRBJ1-1
v_gene: TRBV5-6
d_gene: NA
abundance: NA
CDR3nt: TGTGCCAGCAGCCCCATGCTGAGGAACACTGAAGCTTTCTTT
CDR3aa: CASSPMLRNTEAFF

j_gene: TRBJ2-2
v_gene: TRBV20-1
d_gene: TRBD1
abundance: many
CDR3nt: TGCAGTGCTTCGATGGACAGGGGGCTAAGCACCGGGGAGCTGTTTTTT
CDR3aa: CSASMDRGLSTGELFF

j_gene: TRBJ1-5
v_gene: TRBV2
d_gene: TRBD1
abundance: NA
CDR3nt: TGTGCCAGCAGCCCGGGACAGGGCTATTATAGCAATCAGCCCCAGCATTTT
CDR3aa: CASSPGQGYYSNQPQHF

j_gene: TRBJ2-7
v_gene: TRBV5-4
d_gene: TRBD2
abundance: few
CDR3nt: TGTGCCAGCAGCTTAGACGGGAGGTTGTACGAGCAGTACTTC
CDR3aa: CASSLDGRLYEQYF

j_gene: TRBJ2-7
v_gene: TRBV2
d_gene: TRBD2
abundance: NA
CDR3nt: TGTGCCAGCAGTGTGGTAGCAGCGGGGTTGGGGGAGCAGTACTTC
CDR3aa: CASSVVAAGLGEQYF

j_gene: TRBJ2-7
v_gene: TRBV5-6
d_gene: NA
abundance: NA
CDR3nt: TGTGCCAGCAGCCGGGACTCCCCCGAGCAGTACTTC
CDR3aa: CASSRDSPEQYF

j_gene: TRBJ2-7
v_gene: TRBV10-2
d_gene: TRBD2
abundance: NA
CDR3nt: TGCGCCAGCAGCCCACCTGGGGGCGGGGGGGCCCCCGAGCAGTACTTC
CDR3aa: CASSPPGGGGAPEQYF

j_gene: TRBJ2-6
v_gene: TRBV29-1
d_gene: NA
abundance: many
CDR3nt: TGCAGCGTTGAGCTTGGGGCCAACGTCCTGACTTTC
CDR3aa: CSVELGANVLTF

j_gene: TRBJ2-1
v_gene: TRBV20-1
d_gene: TRBD2
abundance: NA
CDR3nt: TGCAGTGCTAGAGATTGGGCTAGCGGGAGGGCCGCTGAGCAGTTCTTC
CDR3aa: CSARDWASGRAAEQFF

j_gene: TRBJ2-1
v_gene: TRBV12-3/TRBV12-4
d_gene: NA
abundance: NA
CDR3nt: TGTGCCAGCAGTTCAGGTCACCGGGGCGATGAGCAGTTCTTC
CDR3aa: CASSSGHRGDEQFF

j_gene: TRBJ1-4
v_gene: TRBV5-1
d_gene: NA
abundance: once
CDR3nt: TGCGCCAGCAGCGTGGACACTGACGGGGAAAAACTGTTTTTT
CDR3aa: CASSVDTDGEKLFF

j_gene: TRBJ2-5
v_gene: TRBV2
d_gene: NA
abundance: few
CDR3nt: TGTGCCAGCGGGTACTCAGAGACCCAGTACTTC
CDR3aa: CASGYSETQYF

j_gene: TRBJ2-5
v_gene: TRBV5-8
d_gene: TRBD2
abundance: NA
CDR3nt: TGTGCCAGCAGCACCGGGGGGGCCGGGGAGACCCAGTACTTC
CDR3aa: CASSTGGAGETQYF

j_gene: TRBJ2-3
v_gene: TRBV6-2/TRBV6-3
d_gene: NA
abundance: many
CDR3nt: TGTGCCAGCAGTTCTCCGGCGGGGAGAGGGGGGACAGATACGCAGTATTTT
CDR3aa: CASSSPAGRGGTDTQYF

j_gene: TRBJ1-5
v_gene: TRBV5-6
d_gene: NA
abundance: NA
CDR3nt: TGTGCCAGCAGCTTCTGGGCGATCAATCAGCCCCAGCATTTT
CDR3aa: CASSFWAINQPQHF

j_gene: TRBJ2-7
v_gene: TRBV7-9
d_gene: TRBD1
abundance: NA
CDR3nt: TGTGCCAGCAGCTCCCCCGCCGCGACAGGGGAATGGGAGCAGTACTTC
CDR3aa: CASSSPAATGEWEQYF

j_gene: TRBJ2-3
v_gene: TRBV10-3
d_gene: NA
abundance: NA
CDR3nt: TGTGCCATCAGTGAATCGGTTGGCACAGATACGCAGTATTTT
CDR3aa: CAISESVGTDTQYF

j_gene: TRBJ1-2
v_gene: TRBV2
d_gene: TRBD1
abundance: NA
CDR3nt: TGTGCCAGCAGTTTTGTGGGACAGGGTCGAGGCTACACCTTC
CDR3aa: CASSFVGQGRGYTF

j_gene: TRBJ2-1
v_gene: TRBV19
d_gene: TRBD2
abundance: once
CDR3nt: TGTGCCAGTAAAGTAACGGGACTAGTCTCCGTCAGGCAGTTCTTC
CDR3aa: CASKVTGLVSVRQFF